This TCR beta chain stems from a study of beta chain features in type 1 diabetes. Since all of the isolated RNA was reverse transcribed, expressed TCRB transcripts were what got sequenced. This table comes from immunoSEQ multiplex PCR, and its TCRdb copy is limited to in-frame clones, with some not included. The data hold some 410,000 clones, with around 10% observed a single time. Trimming cost V 5 bases and J 8 bases, with 10 bases left between them. CDR1 is SQVTM and CDR2 is ANQGSEA in the germline V gene. This CDR3 is 11 amino acids long. The chain uses TRBV29-1 and TRBJ2-1; the D gene is possibly TRBD2 (5 bases). This receptor was taken from a woman aged 18-29 years in good health. Sequencing was done on a sample of naive CD4+ T cells from blood. This CDR3 reads CSVNLAHEQFF. In DNA, the CDR3 is TGCAGCGTTAATCTAGCTCATGAGCAGTTCTTC.